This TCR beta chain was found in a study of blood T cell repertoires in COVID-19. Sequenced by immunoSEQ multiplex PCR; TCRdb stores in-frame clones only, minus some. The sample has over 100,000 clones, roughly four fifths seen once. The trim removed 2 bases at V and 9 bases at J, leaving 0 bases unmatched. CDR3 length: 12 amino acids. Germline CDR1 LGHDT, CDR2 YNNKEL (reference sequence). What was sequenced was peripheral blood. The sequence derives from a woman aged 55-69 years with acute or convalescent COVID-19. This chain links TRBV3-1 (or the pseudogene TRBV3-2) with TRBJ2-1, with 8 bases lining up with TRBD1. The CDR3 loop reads CASSQQGAEQFF. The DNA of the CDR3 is TGTGCCAGCAGCCAACAGGGGGCTGAGCAGTTCTTC.